The T cell receptor (beta chain) under discussion was sequenced for a study of radiotherapy plus CTLA-4 blockade in lung cancer. Study overall: Disease control was achieved by just over 30% of patients, and objective responses by about 17%.

Profiled with immunoSEQ multiplex PCR; TCRdb holds only in-frame clones, not every one. The sample lists around 110,000 clones; roughly 77% were seen once. Study-wide results and caveats: Clones of tumor-derived TCRs expanded in blood after radiotherapy plus ipilimumab. It was early blood T cell clone dynamics, with interferon-beta, that reportedly best predicted response.

CDR3 length: 18 amino acids. V was trimmed by 1 base and J by 6 bases, leaving 22 bases between them. Germline V gene lookup returns CDR1 MDHEN and CDR2 SYDVKM. In regard to this clone: What it recognizes is unknown.

Focal radiation with ipilimumab CTLA-4 blockade was given to patients with chemo-refractory metastatic non-small-cell lung cancer. Sequencing was performed on peripheral blood, taken from a patient treated with radiotherapy plus ipilimumab. The chain joins TRBV28 to TRBJ1-5, with D maybe TRBD1 (5 bases). The clonotype was recovered from a human donor with non-small cell lung cancer that progressed on radiotherapy plus ipilimumab. Some clones in this sample may be carry-over from other donors' samples. CDR3: CASSLSRVGEGIGQPQHF. Written as DNA, the CDR3 is TGTGCCAGCAGTTTATCCCGGGTGGGGGAAGGGATTGGTCAGCCCCAGCATTTT.